Listed below are T cell receptor beta chains from one sample, sequenced in a study of blood T cell repertoires in COVID-19. The repertoire was sequenced with immunoSEQ multiplex PCR; TCRdb's copy has only in-frame clones and lacks some. In the table there are just under 90,000 clones, around nine tenths of which are singletons. The sequencing input was peripheral blood. The receptor source for this set is a woman of 80 years or more with acute or convalescent COVID-19. The CDR3 runs from the conserved cysteine through the conserved F or W. Fields, in order: V gene, clone size, J gene, D gene, CDR3 DNA, CDR3 protein. The D gene is left open where the match is weak. Part of the rows lack a size; the others show once, few, many or a class for expanded clones.

TRBV5-1,-,TRBJ2-1,-,TGCGCCAGCAGCTTGGCACTCCACAATGAGCAGTTCTTC,CASSLALHNEQFF
TRBV7-9,-,TRBJ2-5,TRBD1,TGTGCCAGCAGCTTAGAAGGGACAGTGGCGGAGACCCAGTACTTC,CASSLEGTVAETQYF
TRBV5-6,-,TRBJ1-1,-,TGTGCCAGCAGCTTAGACGGGAGAGAAGCTTTCTTT,CASSLDGREAFF
TRBV11-2,-,TRBJ2-7,-,TGTGCCAGCAGCTTTAGTTCCGGGACACTCGGGTTCTACGAGCAGTACTTC,CASSFSSGTLGFYEQYF
TRBV12-3/TRBV12-4,-,TRBJ1-6,-,TGTGCCAGCAGTTTGGGTCCGGGGGTGTCCCTCCACTTT,CASSLGPGVSLHF
TRBV7-2,-,TRBJ2-1,TRBD1,TGTGCCAGCAGCTACGACTGGACAGGCAATGAGCAGTTCTTC,CASSYDWTGNEQFF
TRBV28,once,TRBJ1-2,-,TGTGCCAGCAGTTTACGAGGGGAGGTTGGCTACACCTTC,CASSLRGEVGYTF
TRBV7-9,-,TRBJ1-2,TRBD1,TGTGCCAGCAGCGAGTACGGGACAGGCTATGGCTACACCTTC,CASSEYGTGYGYTF
TRBV5-5,-,TRBJ2-1,TRBD2,TGTGCCAGCACCCGGACCCCAGCGGGAGGACACAATGAGCAGTTCTTC,CASTRTPAGGHNEQFF
TRBV15,-,TRBJ1-2,-,TGTGCCACCAGCAGAGACACTGCTAAAGGCTACACCTTC,CATSRDTAKGYTF